A few counts support the clone carrying this T cell receptor (beta chain). Its antigen is undetermined. This sample is drawn from a study of CD8 T cells in ankylosing spondylitis. V was pared by 1 base and J by 0 bases, with 16 bases between. There are 18 residues in the CDR3. Looked up from germline, CDR1 is LGHNA and CDR2 is YSLEER. One entry per CDR3 protein, called by TCRdb with MiXCR from the 5' RACE reads. The sample includes under 150,000 distinct CDR3 sequences, around 9.7% of them seen just once. General study points: Within peripheral blood, clones linked to disease were CD8+ and relatively rare. Among TCR beta sequences, a motif of roughly 8 highly homologous variants appeared characteristic of ankylosing spondylitis blood. Reportedly, matched ankylosing spondylitis synovial fluid was significantly enriched for disease-linked clones. Earlier reports found some motif variants in synovial fluid and blood in reactive arthritis.

The chain joins TRBV4-3 to TRBJ2-4; D is unresolved. The specimen was blood, either unsorted or a sorted T cell fraction (not recorded which). The receptor was derived from a male donor with ankylosing spondylitis or in good health (not recorded which). The CDR3 protein is CASSQAAAKGIAKNIQYF. CDR3 nucleotide sequence: TGCGCCAGCAGCCAAGCGGCAGCGAAGGGTATAGCCAAAAACATTCAGTACTTC.